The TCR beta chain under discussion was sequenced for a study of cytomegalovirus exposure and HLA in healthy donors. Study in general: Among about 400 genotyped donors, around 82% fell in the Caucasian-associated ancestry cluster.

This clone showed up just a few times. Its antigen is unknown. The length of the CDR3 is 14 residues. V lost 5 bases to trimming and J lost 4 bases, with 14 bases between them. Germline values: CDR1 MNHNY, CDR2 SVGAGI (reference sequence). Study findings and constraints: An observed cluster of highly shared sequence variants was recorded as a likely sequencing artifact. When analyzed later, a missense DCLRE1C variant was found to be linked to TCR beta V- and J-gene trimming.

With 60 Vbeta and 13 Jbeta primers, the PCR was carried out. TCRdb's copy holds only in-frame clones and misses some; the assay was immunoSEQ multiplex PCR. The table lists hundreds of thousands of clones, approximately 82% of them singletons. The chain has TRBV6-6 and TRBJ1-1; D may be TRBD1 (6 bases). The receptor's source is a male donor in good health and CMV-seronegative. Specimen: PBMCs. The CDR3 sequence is CASSLYRVATEAFF. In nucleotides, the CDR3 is TGTGCCAGCAGTCTCTACAGGGTCGCCACTGAAGCTTTCTTT.